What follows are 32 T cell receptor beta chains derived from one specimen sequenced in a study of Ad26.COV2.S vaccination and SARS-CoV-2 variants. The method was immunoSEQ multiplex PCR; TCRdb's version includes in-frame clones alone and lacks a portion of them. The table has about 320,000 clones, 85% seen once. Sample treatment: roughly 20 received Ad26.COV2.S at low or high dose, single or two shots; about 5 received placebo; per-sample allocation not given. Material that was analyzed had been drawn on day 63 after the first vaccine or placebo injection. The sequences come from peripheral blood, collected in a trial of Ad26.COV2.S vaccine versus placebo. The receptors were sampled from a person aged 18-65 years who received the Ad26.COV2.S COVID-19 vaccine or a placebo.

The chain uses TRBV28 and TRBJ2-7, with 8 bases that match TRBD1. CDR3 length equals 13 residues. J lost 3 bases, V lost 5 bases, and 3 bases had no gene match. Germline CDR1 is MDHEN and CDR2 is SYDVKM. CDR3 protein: CASSRDRNYEQYF. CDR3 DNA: TGTGCCAGCAGTCGGGACAGGAACTACGAGCAGTACTTC.

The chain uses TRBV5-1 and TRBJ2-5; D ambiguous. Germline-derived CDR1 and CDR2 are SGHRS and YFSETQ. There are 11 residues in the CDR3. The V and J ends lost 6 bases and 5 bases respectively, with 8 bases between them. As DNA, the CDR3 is TGCGCCAGCACGATAGGGGAGACCCAGTACTTC. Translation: CASTIGETQYF.

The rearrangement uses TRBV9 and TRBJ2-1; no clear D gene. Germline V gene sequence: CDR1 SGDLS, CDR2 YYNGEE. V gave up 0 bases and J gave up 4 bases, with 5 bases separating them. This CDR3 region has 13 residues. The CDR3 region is CASSVGMYNEQFF. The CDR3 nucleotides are TGTGCCAGCAGCGTAGGCATGTACAATGAGCAGTTCTTC.

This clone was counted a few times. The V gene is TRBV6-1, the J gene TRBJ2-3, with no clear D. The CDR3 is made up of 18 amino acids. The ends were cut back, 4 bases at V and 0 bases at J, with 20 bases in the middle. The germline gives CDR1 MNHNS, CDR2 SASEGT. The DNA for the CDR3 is TGTGCCAGCAGTGTCCGCTCTGTCGACGGATCTAGCACAGATACGCAGTATTTT. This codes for CASSVRSVDGSSTDTQYF.

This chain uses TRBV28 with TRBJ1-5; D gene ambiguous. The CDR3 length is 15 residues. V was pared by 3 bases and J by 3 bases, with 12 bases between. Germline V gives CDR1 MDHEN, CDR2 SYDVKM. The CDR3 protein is CASSLFGQLNQPQHF. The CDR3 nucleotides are TGTGCCAGCAGTTTGTTCGGCCAGCTCAATCAGCCCCAGCATTTT.

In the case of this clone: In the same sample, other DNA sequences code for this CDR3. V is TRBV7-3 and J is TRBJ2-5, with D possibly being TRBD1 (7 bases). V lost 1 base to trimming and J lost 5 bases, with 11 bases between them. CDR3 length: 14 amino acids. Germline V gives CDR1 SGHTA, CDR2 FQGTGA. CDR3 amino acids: CASSLMGGQETQYF. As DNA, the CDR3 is TGTGCCAGCAGCTTAATGGGGGGACAGGAGACCCAGTACTTC.

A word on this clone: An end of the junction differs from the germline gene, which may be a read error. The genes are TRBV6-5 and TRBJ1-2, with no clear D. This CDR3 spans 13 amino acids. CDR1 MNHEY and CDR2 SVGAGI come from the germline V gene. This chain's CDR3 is CASSNSPLSGYTF. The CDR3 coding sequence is TGTGCCAGCAGTAACTCCCCCTTAAGTGGCTACACCTTC.

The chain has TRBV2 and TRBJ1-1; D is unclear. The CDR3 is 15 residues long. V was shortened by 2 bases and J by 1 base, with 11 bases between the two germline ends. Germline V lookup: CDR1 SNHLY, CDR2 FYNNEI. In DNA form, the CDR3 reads TGTGCCAGCAGTGAACCCCGTTTTGGGAACACTGAAGCTTTCTTT. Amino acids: CASSEPRFGNTEAFF.

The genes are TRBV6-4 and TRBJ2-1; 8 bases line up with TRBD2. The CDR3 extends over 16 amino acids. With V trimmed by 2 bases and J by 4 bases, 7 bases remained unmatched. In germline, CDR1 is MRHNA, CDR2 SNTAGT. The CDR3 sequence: CASSDLYRGGYNEQFF. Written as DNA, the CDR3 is TGTGCCAGCAGTGACCTCTACCGGGGGGGTTACAATGAGCAGTTCTTC.

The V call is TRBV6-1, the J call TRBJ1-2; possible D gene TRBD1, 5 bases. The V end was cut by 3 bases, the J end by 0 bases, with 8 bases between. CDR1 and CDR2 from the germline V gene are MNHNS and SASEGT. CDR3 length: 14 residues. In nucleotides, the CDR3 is TGTGCCAGCAGTGAGGGGGGAGCTAACTATGGCTACACCTTC. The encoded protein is CASSEGGANYGYTF.

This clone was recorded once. In nucleotides, the CDR3 is TGTGCCAGCAGCTCACCGGGGCTAGGGGTAGGGGAGCTGTTTTTT. Translation gives CASSSPGLGVGELFF. The rearrangement links TRBV7-2 to TRBJ2-2; the D call may be TRBD1 or TRBD2 (5 bases each). V lost 4 bases to trimming and J lost 8 bases, with 17 bases between them. CDR1 and CDR2 from the germline V gene are SGHTA and FQGNSA. The CDR3 is made up of 15 amino acids.

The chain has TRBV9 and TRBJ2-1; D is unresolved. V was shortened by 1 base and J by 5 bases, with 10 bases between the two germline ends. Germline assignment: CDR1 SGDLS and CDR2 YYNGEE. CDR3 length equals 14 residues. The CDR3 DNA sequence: TGTGCCAGCAGCGTAAGGTCTCTTGACAATGAGCAGTTCTTC. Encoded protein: CASSVRSLDNEQFF.

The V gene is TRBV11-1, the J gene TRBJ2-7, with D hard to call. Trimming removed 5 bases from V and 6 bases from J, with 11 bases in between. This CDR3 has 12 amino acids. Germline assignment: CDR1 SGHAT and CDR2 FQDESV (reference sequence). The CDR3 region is CASSLRPTEQYF. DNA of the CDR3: TGTGCCAGCAGCCTCCGCCCCACCGAGCAGTACTTC. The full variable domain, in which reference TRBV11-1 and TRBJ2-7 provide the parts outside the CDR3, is EAEVAQSPRYKITEKSQAVAFWCDPISGHATLYWYRQILGQGPELLVQFQDESVVDDSQLPKDRFSAERLKGVDSTLKIQPAELGDSAMYLCASSLRPTEQYFGPGTRLTVT.

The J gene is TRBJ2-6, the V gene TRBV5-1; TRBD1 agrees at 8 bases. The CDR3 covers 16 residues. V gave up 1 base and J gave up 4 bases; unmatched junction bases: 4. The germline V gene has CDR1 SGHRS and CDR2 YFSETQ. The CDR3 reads CASSLRTGTGANVLTF. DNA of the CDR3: TGCGCCAGCAGCTTGAGGACAGGGACCGGGGCCAACGTCCTGACTTTC.

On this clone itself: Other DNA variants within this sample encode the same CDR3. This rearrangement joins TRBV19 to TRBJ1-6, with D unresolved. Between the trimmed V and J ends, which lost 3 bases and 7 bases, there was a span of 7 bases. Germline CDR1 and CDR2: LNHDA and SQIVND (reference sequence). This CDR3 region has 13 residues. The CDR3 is CASSIGPNSPLHF. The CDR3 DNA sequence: TGTGCCAGTAGTATTGGGCCAAATTCACCCCTCCACTTT.

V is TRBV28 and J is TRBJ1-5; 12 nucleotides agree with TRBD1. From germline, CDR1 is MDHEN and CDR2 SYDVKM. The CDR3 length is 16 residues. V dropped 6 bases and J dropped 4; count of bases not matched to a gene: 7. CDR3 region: CASSRGQGAKNQPQHF. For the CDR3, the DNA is TGTGCCAGCAGCCGGGGACAGGGGGCAAAAAATCAGCCCCAGCATTTT. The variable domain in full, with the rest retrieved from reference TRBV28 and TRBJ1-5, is DVKVTQSSRYLVKRTGEKVFLECVQDMDHENMFWYRQDPGLGLRLIYFSYDVKMKEKGDIPEGYSVSREKKERFSLILESASTNQTSMYLCASSRGQGAKNQPQHFGDGTRLSIL.

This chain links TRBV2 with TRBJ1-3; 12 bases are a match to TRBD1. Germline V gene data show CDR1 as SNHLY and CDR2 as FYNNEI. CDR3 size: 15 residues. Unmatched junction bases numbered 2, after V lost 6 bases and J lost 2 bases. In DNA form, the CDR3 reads TGTGCCAGCAGGGGACAGGGGGCAGCTGGAAACACCATATATTTT. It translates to CASRGQGAAGNTIYF.

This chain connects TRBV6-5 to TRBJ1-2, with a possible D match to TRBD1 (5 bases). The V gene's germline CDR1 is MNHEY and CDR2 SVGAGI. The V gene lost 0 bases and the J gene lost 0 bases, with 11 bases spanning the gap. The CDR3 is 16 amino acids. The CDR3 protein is CASSYSRPGANYGYTF. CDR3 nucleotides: TGTGCCAGCAGTTACTCGAGGCCGGGGGCTAACTATGGCTACACCTTC.

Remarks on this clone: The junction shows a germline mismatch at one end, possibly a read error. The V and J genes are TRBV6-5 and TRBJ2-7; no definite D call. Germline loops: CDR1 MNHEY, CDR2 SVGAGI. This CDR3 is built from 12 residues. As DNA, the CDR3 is TGTGCCAGCAGTGACTCTCCCTACGAGCAGTACTTC. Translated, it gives CASSDSPYEQYF.

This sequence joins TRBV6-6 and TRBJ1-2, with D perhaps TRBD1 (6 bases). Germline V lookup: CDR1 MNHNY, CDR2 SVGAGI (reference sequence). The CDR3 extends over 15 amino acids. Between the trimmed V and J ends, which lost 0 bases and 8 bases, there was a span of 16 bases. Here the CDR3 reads CASSYSRQEARGYTF. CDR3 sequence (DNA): TGTGCCAGCAGTTACTCCCGACAGGAGGCACGGGGCTACACCTTC.

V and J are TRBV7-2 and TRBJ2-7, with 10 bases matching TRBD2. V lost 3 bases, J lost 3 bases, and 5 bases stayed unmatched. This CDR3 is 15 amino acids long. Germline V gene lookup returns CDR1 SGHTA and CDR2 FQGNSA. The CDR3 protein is CASSFHSGGSYEQYF. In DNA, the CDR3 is TGTGCCAGCAGCTTCCATAGCGGGGGGAGCTACGAGCAGTACTTC.

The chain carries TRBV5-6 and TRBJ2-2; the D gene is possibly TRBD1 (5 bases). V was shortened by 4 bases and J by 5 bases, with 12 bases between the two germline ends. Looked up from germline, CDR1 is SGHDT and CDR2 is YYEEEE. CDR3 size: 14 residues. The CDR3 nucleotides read TGTGCCAGCAGCGGTACCTACAGGACCGGGGAGCTGTTTTTT. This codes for CASSGTYRTGELFF. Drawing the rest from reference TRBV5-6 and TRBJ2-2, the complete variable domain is DAGVTQSPTHLIKTRGQQVTLRCSPKSGHDTVSWYQQALGQGPQFIFQYYEEEERQRGNFPDRFSGHQFPNYSSELNVNALLLGDSALYLCASSGTYRTGELFFGEGSRLTVL.

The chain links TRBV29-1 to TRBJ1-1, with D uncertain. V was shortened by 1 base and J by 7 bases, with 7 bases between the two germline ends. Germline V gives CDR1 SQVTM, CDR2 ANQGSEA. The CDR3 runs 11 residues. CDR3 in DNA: TGCAGCGTTGAAGCCGGGAGTGAAGCTTTCTTT. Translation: CSVEAGSEAFF. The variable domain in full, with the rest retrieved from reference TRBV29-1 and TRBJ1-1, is SAVISQKPSRDICQRGTSLTIQCQVDSQVTMMFWYRQQPGQSLTLIATANQGSEATYESGFVIDKFPISRPNLTFSTLTVSNMSPEDSSIYLCSVEAGSEAFFGQGTRLTVV.

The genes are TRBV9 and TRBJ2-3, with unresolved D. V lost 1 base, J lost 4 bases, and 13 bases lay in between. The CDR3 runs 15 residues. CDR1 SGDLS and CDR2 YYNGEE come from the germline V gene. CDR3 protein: CASSVSVRDADTQYF. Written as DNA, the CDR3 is TGTGCCAGCAGCGTATCGGTCCGCGATGCAGATACGCAGTATTTT.

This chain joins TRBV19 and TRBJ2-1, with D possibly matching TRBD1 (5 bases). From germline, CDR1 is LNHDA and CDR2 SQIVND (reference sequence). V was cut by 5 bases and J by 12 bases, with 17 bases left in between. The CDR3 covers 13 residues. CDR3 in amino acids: CASSPLDKMVQFF. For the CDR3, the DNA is TGTGCCAGTAGTCCTTTGGACAAGATGGTGCAGTTCTTC.

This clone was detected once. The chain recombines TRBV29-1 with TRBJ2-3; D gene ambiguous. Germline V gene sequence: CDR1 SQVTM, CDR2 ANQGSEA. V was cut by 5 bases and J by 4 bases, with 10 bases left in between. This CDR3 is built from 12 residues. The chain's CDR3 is CSVLGRSDTQYF. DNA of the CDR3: TGCAGCGTTTTGGGTCGGTCAGATACGCAGTATTTT.

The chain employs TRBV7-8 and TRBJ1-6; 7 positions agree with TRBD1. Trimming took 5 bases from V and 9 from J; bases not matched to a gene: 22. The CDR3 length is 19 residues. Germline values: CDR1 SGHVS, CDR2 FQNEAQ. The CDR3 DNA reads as TGTGCCAGCAGCACACGCCGCGGGGACAGCCCAGTAAGGGGTTCACCCCTCCACTTT. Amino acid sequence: CASSTRRGDSPVRGSPLHF.

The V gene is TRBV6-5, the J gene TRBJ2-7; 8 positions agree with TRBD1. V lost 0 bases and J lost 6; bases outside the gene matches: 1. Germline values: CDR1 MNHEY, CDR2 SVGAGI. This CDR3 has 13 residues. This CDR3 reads CASSYSGQGEQYF. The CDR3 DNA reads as TGTGCCAGCAGTTACTCAGGACAGGGCGAGCAGTACTTC.

CDR3: CASSPRDSSTNEKLFF. The CDR3 region has the DNA TGTGCCAGCAGCCCCCGGGACAGTTCAACTAATGAAAAACTGTTTTTT. The J gene is TRBJ1-4, the V gene TRBV7-8, with 7 nucleotides matching TRBD1. The V and J ends lost 5 bases and 0 bases, in that order; junction bases with no gene match: 6. The CDR3 loop spans 16 amino acids. Germline V gene data show CDR1 as SGHVS and CDR2 as FQNEAQ.

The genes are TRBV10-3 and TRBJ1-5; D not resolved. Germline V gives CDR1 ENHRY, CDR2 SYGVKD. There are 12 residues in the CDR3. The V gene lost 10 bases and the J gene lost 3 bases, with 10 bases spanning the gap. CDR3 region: CATGSNNQPQHF. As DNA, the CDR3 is TGTGCCACGGGTAGTAACAATCAGCCCCAGCATTTT.

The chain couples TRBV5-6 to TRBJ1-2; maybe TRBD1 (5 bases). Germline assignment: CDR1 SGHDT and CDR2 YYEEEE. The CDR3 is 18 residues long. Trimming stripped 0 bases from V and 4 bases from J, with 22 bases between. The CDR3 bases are TGTGCCAGCAGCTTGGTTCCTTGGAGTGCAGGGAATAGCTATGGCTACACCTTC. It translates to CASSLVPWSAGNSYGYTF.

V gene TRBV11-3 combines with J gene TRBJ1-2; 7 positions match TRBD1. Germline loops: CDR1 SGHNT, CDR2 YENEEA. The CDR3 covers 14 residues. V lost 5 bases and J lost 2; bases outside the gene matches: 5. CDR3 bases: TGTGCCAGCAGCCCGACAGGGCCCAACTATGGCTACACCTTC. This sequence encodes CASSPTGPNYGYTF.